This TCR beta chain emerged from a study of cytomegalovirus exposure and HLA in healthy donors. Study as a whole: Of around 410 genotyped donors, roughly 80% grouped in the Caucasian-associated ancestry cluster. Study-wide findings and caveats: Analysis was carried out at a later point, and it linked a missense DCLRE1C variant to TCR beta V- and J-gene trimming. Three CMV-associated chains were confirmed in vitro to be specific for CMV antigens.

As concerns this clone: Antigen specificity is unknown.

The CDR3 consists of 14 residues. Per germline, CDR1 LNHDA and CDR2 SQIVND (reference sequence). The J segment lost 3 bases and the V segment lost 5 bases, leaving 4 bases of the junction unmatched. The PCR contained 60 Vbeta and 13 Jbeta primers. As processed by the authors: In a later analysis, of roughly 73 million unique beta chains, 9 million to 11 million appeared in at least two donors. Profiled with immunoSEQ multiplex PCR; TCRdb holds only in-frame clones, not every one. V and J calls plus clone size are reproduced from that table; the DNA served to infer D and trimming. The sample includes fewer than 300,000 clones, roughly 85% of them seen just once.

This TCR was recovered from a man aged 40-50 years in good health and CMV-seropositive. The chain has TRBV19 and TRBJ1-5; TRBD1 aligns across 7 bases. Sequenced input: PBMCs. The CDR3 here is CASSSGQHNQPQHF. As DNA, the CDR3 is TGTGCCAGTAGTTCGGGACAGCACAATCAGCCCCAGCATTTT.